These 3 T cell receptor beta chains were sequenced from one sample in a study of cytomegalovirus exposure and HLA in healthy donors. 60 Vbeta and 13 Jbeta primers were used in PCR. This table comes from immunoSEQ multiplex PCR, and its TCRdb copy is limited to in-frame clones, with some not included. The table lists 40,000 to 45,000 clones, approximately 77% of them singletons, with roughly 1.5% in the top ten. Sequencing input: PBMCs. The receptors come from a man younger than 45 in good health and CMV-seronegative.

This sequence joins TRBV7-6 and TRBJ2-3, with TRBD2 as a possible D gene (9 bases). The ends were cut back, 2 bases at V and 6 bases at J, with 18 bases in the middle. Germline assignment: CDR1 SGHVS and CDR2 FNYEAQ. The CDR3 consists of 16 residues. The CDR3 bases are TGTGCCAGCAGCTTATTTGCTAGCGGGACAGGTGATACGCAGTATTTT. This translates into CASSLFASGTGDTQYF.

This clone was counted once. This rearrangement joins TRBV6-5 to TRBJ1-2; the match to TRBD1 covers 7 bases. J was trimmed by 5 bases and V by 6 bases; bases with no gene match: 12. Germline V gene sequence: CDR1 MNHEY, CDR2 SVGAGI. The CDR3 loop spans 15 amino acids. The CDR3 sequence: CASSTPGQHFYGYTF. The DNA for the CDR3 is TGTGCCAGCAGCACCCCGGGACAGCACTTTTATGGCTACACCTTC.

The chain joins TRBV2 to TRBJ2-2; D not resolved. CDR3 length equals 14 residues. CDR1 SNHLY and CDR2 FYNNEI come from the germline V gene. Deletions cut 6 bases from V and 1 base from J, with 9 bases between. CDR3 in DNA: TGTGCCAGCAGGTGGCAGGAGAACACCGGGGAGCTGTTTTTT. It yields the protein CASRWQENTGELFF.